Here is one T cell receptor (beta chain) with its context. The entry originates in a study of blood T cell repertoires in COVID-19. The CDR3 contains 15 residues. V gave up 4 bases and J gave up 6 bases; unmatched junction bases: 9. Germline V gene sequence: CDR1 SGHRS, CDR2 YFSETQ. Sequencing used immunoSEQ multiplex PCR; TCRdb keeps in-frame clones, though not all of them. The sample gives fewer than 250,000 clones, around 81% of which show up once; about 0.91% is in the top ten. This TCR came from a man in his sixties with COVID-19, enrolled during active disease. This rearrangement joins TRBV5-1 to TRBJ2-3; 9 bases are shared with TRBD2. The sample was peripheral blood. The CDR3 here is CASSQAGGHLDTQYF. The CDR3 nucleotides read TGCGCCAGCAGCCAAGCGGGAGGCCATCTGGATACGCAGTATTTT.